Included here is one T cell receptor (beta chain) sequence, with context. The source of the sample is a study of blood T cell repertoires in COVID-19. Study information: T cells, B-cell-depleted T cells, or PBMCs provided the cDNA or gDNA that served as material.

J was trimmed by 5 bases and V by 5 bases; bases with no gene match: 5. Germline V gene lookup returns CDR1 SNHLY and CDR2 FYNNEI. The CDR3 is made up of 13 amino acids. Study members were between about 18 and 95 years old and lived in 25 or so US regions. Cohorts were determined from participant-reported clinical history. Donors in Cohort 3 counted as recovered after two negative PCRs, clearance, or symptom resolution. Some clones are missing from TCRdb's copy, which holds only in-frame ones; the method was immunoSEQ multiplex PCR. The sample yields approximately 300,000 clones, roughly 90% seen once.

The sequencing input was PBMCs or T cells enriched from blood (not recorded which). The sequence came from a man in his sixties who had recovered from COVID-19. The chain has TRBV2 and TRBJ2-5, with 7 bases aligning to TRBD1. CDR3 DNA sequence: TGTGCCAGCAGTAGGGGACAGACCGAGACCCAGTACTTC. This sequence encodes CASSRGQTETQYF.